The 11 T cell receptor beta chains below all came from one sample that was sequenced in a study of shared clonotypes between healthy human individuals. Some clones are missing from TCRdb's copy, which holds only in-frame ones; the method was immunoSEQ multiplex PCR. Counted here are about 2.4 million clones, 93% occurring once; the ten biggest clones make up more than 0.35%. Sequenced: naive CD4+ T cells from PBMCs. The sample's subset: CD45RA+ positively selected. All receptors derive from a man younger than 35 in good health. Some clones in this sample may be carry-over from other donors' samples.

The rearrangement joins TRBV7-6 to TRBJ1-5; D not certain. Germline V gene sequence: CDR1 SGHVS, CDR2 FNYEAQ. CDR3 length: 13 amino acids. Trimming took off 5 bases at V and 0 bases at J, with 5 bases between the two ends. The CDR3 DNA is TGTGCCAGCAGCCCCGATAGCAATCAGCCCCAGCATTTT. Its protein product is CASSPDSNQPQHF.

The chain couples TRBV5-4 to TRBJ2-7; weak D call: TRBD2 (5 bases). Trimming removed 3 bases at V and 7 bases at J, with 20 bases between. This CDR3 has 15 residues. CDR1 and CDR2 (germline): SGHNT, YYREEE (reference sequence). CDR3 amino acids: CASSSPTREPEEQYF. Written as DNA, the CDR3 is TGTGCCAGCAGCTCTCCCACTAGGGAGCCGGAAGAGCAGTACTTC.

On this clone: The junction departs from germline at one end; a sequencing error may be responsible. The V and J genes are TRBV5-1 and TRBJ2-3; D is unclear. In germline, CDR1 is SGHRS, CDR2 YFSETQ. CDR3 length: 14 residues. Here the CDR3 reads CASGLGQAADTQYF. DNA for the CDR3: TGCGCCAGCGGCTTGGGCCAGGCGGCAGATACGCAGTATTTT.

The chain has TRBV28 and TRBJ1-4; 7 nucleotides line up with TRBD1. Germline values: CDR1 MDHEN, CDR2 SYDVKM. The CDR3 length is 15 residues. V gave up 3 bases and J gave up 7 bases; unmatched junction bases: 8. In DNA form, the CDR3 reads TGTGCCAGCAGTTTTACGACAGGGTTGGCTGAAAAACTGTTTTTT. It codes for CASSFTTGLAEKLFF.

This chain links TRBV28 with TRBJ1-2; 8 positions agree with TRBD1. CDR1 and CDR2 from the germline V gene are MDHEN and SYDVKM. The CDR3 is 16 amino acids. V was pared by 7 bases and J by 8 bases, with 18 bases of the junction left unmatched. CDR3: CASTDYAGTGPRGYTF. DNA for the CDR3: TGTGCCAGCACGGATTATGCCGGGACAGGCCCTCGGGGCTACACCTTC.

This chain links TRBV19 with TRBJ2-5; D not resolved. Between the trimmed V and J ends, which lost 10 bases and 1 base, there was a span of 19 bases. In germline, CDR1 is LNHDA, CDR2 SQIVND (reference sequence). The CDR3 is made up of 15 amino acids. The CDR3 DNA reads TGTGCCACCAAAGCGTATTCAGAACGCCAAGAGACCCAGTACTTC. Its translation: CATKAYSERQETQYF.

The rearrangement joins TRBV5-6 to TRBJ2-2; D may correspond to TRBD1 or TRBD2 (5 bases each). The CDR3 consists of 16 residues. Germline V gene lookup returns CDR1 SGHDT and CDR2 YYEEEE. V shed 0 bases and J shed 6 bases, with 15 bases lying between them. The CDR3 coding sequence is TGTGCCAGCAGCTTGGTGGGGGATCGAGGCGCCGGGGAGCTGTTTTTT. It yields the protein CASSLVGDRGAGELFF.

The CDR3 bases are TGCACCAGCAGCCAATACGGGACAGGGTCCAATCAGCCCCAGCATTTT. Encoded protein: CTSSQYGTGSNQPQHF. This chain links TRBV1 with TRBJ1-5; the table's D gene call, TRBD1, was not cross checked with the DNA. TRBV1 is labeled a pseudogene. The CDR3 has 16 amino acids.

The chain combines TRBV28 with TRBJ1-6, with 10 bases lining up with TRBD1. The trim removed 7 bases at V and 8 bases at J, leaving 2 bases unmatched. CDR3 length: 13 amino acids. The germline V gene encodes CDR1 MDHEN and CDR2 SYDVKM. In nucleotides, the CDR3 is TGTGCCAGCACCGACAGGGGGCATTCACCCCTCCACTTT. Its translation: CASTDRGHSPLHF.

J is TRBJ2-3 and V is TRBV5-6, with a possible D match to TRBD1 (6 bases). Germline V lookup: CDR1 SGHDT, CDR2 YYEEEE. V dropped 4 bases and J dropped 5 bases, with 17 bases sitting between them. CDR3 size: 15 residues. Written as DNA, the CDR3 is TGTGCCAGCAGCAGGGGGTTGGCCGTGGGAGATACGCAGTATTTT. Translating it yields CASSRGLAVGDTQYF.

The DNA for the CDR3 is TGTGCCAGCGTGTGGGAAACTGAAGCTTTCTTT. It translates to CASVWETEAFF. The V gene is TRBV7-9, the J gene TRBJ1-1; D is ambiguous. The CDR3 is 11 amino acids. Trimming pared 8 bases from V and 5 bases from J, leaving 9 bases between. Per the germline V gene, CDR1 is SEHNR and CDR2 is FQNEAQ (reference sequence).